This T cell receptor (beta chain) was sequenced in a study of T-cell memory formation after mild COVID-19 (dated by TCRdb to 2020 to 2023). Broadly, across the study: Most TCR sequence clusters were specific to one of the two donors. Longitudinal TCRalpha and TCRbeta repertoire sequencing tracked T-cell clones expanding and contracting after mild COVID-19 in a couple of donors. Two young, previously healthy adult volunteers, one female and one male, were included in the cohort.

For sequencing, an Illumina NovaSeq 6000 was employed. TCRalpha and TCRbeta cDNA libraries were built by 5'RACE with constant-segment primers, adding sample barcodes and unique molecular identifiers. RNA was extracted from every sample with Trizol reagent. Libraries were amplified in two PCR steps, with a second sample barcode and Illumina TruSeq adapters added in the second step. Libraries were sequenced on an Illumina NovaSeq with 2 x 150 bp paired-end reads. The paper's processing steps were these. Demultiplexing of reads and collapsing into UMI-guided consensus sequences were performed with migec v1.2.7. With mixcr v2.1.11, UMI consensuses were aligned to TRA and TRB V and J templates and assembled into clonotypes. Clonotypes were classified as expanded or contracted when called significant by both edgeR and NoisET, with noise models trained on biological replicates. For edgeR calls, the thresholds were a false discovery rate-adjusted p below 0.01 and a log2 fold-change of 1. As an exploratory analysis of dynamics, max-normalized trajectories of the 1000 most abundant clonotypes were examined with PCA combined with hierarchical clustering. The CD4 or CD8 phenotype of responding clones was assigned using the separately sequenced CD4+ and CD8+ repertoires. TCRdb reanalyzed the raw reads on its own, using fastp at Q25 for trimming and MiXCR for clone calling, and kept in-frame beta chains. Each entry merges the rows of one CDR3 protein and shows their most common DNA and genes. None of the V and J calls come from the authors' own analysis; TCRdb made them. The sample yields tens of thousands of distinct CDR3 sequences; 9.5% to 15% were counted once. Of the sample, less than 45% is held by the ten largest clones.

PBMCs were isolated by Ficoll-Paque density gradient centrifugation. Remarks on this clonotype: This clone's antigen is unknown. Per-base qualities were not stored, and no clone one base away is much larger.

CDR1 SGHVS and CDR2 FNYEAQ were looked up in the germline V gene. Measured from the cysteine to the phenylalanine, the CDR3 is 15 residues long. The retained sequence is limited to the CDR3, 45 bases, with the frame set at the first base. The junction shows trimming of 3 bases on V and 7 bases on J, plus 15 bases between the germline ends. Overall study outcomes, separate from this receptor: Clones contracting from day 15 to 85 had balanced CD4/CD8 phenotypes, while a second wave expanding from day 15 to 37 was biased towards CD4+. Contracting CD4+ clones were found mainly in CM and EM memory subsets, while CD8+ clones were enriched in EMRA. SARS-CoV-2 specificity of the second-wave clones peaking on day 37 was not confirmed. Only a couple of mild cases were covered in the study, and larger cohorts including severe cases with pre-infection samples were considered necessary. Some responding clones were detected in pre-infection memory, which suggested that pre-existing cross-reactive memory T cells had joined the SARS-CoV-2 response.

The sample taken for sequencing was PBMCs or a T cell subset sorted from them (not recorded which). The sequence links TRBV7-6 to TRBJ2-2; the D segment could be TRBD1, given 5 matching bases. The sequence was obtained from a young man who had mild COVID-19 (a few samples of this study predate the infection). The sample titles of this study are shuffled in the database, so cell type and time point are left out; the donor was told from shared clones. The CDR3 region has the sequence CASSLGYSQGGELFF. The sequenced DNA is TGTGCCAGCAGCTTGGGGTACAGCCAGGGCGGGGAGCTGTTTTTT.